What follows is one T cell receptor beta chain and its context. Its antigen is unidentified. Repertoires were generated with immunoSEQ multiplex PCR, while TCRdb's copy carries only in-frame clones and drops some. Of about 35,000 clones in the sample, 85% to 90% were seen once. This specimen comes from a study of T cell responses to AZD1222 COVID-19 vaccine. J gave up 7 bases and V 2 bases, and 4 bases lay outside the gene matches. This CDR3 comprises 13 residues. CDR1 SGHRS and CDR2 YFSETQ come from the germline V gene. Study observations and caveats: Only 5 or 6 people who got AZD1222 tested seropositive at baseline.

The gene calls are TRBV5-1 and TRBJ2-7, with TRBD1 matching over 9 bases. The sequence came from an adult who received the AZD1222 COVID-19 vaccine. Sequenced material: peripheral blood, taken 28 days after the second AZD1222 dose. The CDR3 region has the DNA TGCGCCAGCAGCTTACAGGGGGCGAAAGAGCAGTACTTC. Residues: CASSLQGAKEQYF.